The 15 T cell receptor beta chains listed next were all sequenced from one sample in a study of blood T cell repertoires in COVID-19. The assay was immunoSEQ multiplex PCR, and TCRdb's table has in-frame clones only and misses some. The sample carries about 190,000 clones, about 80% recorded once. Source material: peripheral blood. Source of these receptors: a man aged 55-75 years with acute or convalescent COVID-19.

This clone has a handful of counts. The J gene is TRBJ1-1, the V gene TRBV19; 7 bases line up with TRBD1. This CDR3 has 14 amino acids. CDR1 and CDR2 from the germline V gene are LNHDA and SQIVND (reference sequence). V was clipped by 2 bases and J by 4 bases; unmatched bases: 4. CDR3 protein: CASSIQQGSTEAFF. The DNA for the CDR3 is TGTGCCAGTAGTATACAACAGGGGAGCACTGAAGCTTTCTTT. Full variable domain (remainder filled in from reference TRBV19 and TRBJ1-1): DGGITQSPKYLFRKEGQNVTLSCEQNLNHDAMYWYRQDPGQGLRLIYYSQIVNDFQKGDIAEGYSVSREKKESFPLTVTSAQKNPTAFYLCASSIQQGSTEAFFGQGTRLTVV.

This sequence joins TRBV6-5 and TRBJ1-2; the match to TRBD1 covers 7 bases. The V gene's germline CDR1 is MNHEY and CDR2 SVGAGI. CDR3 length equals 13 residues. Trimming cost V 5 bases and J 3 bases; bases outside gene matches: 3. The CDR3 sequence is CASSMGQYYGYTF. For the CDR3, the DNA is TGTGCCAGCAGTATGGGACAGTACTATGGCTACACCTTC.

The chain employs TRBV27 and TRBJ1-3; no definite D call. In germline, CDR1 is MNHEY, CDR2 SMNVEV (reference sequence). Trimming pared 2 bases from V and 0 bases from J, leaving 11 bases between. The CDR3 is 16 amino acids. This chain's CDR3 is CASSLTGRYSGNTIYF. For the CDR3, the DNA is TGTGCCAGCAGTTTAACCGGTCGTTACTCTGGAAACACCATATATTTT.

The CDR3 spells CASSLARGSLNLYF. CDR3 bases: TGCGCCAGCAGCCTGGCTAGGGGGTCCTTAAACTTGTATTTT. The chain couples TRBV5-1 to TRBJ2-3, with D possibly being TRBD1 (6 bases). V lost 4 bases to trimming and J lost 14 bases, with 23 bases between them. The CDR3 is made up of 14 amino acids. Germline-derived CDR1 and CDR2 are SGHRS and YFSETQ. The variable domain in full, with the rest retrieved from reference TRBV5-1 and TRBJ2-3, is KAGVTQTPRYLIKTRGQQVTLSCSPISGHRSVSWYQQTPGQGLQFLFEYFSETQRNKGNFPGRFSGRQFSNSRSEMNVSTLELGDSALYLCASSLARGSLNLYFGPGTRLTVL.

Worth noting for this clone: A junction boundary mismatches the germline segment, possibly from a read error. The CDR3 DNA reads as TGTGCCAGCACTTACCCTCACACAGGGGGGGATGGCTACACCTTC. Residues: CASTYPHTGGDGYTF. The chain couples TRBV6-5 to TRBJ1-2, with TRBD1 matching over 8 bases. Germline CDR1 reads MNHEY; CDR2 reads SVGAGI. The CDR3 has 15 residues.

This clone was observed a few times. The chain combines TRBV19 with TRBJ2-1; 13 nucleotides align to TRBD2. CDR1 is LNHDA, CDR2 SQIVND, per germline (reference sequence). The CDR3 runs 16 residues. J gave up 4 bases and V 4 bases, and 4 bases lay outside the gene matches. CDR3 in amino acids: CASSTLGLAGYNEQFF. CDR3 DNA sequence: TGTGCCAGTAGTACTCTGGGACTAGCGGGGTACAATGAGCAGTTCTTC.

The V gene is TRBV4-1, the J gene TRBJ2-7; 13 bases are a match to TRBD2. The CDR3 has 18 amino acids. Germline-derived CDR1 and CDR2 are MGHRA and YSYEKL. After removal of 1 base from V and 3 bases from J, the junction contained 9 bases not matched to a gene. As DNA, the CDR3 is TGCGCCAGCAGCCAAGGTAGGGGGGGACTAGCGGGGATCTACGAGCAGTACTTC. It codes for CASSQGRGGLAGIYEQYF.

The V and J genes are TRBV10-3 and TRBJ1-1; D is ambiguous. CDR1 is ENHRY, CDR2 SYGVKD, per germline. V was clipped by 6 bases and J by 10 bases, with 18 bases between them. The CDR3 totals 13 residues. CDR3 protein: CAIRNGGKERAFF. Written as DNA, the CDR3 is TGTGCCATCAGGAACGGAGGGAAGGAAAGAGCTTTCTTT.

V is TRBV6-5 and J is TRBJ2-5, with 7 bases that match TRBD2. V shed 6 bases and J 5 bases; nucleotides not matched to a gene: 3. CDR1 is MNHEY and CDR2 is SVGAGI in the germline V gene. This CDR3 has 12 residues. CDR3 residues: CASRAGIETQYF. As DNA, the CDR3 is TGTGCCAGCAGAGCGGGAATCGAGACCCAGTACTTC.

This chain joins TRBV9 and TRBJ2-3; D gene unclear. CDR3 length: 13 residues. Germline-derived CDR1 and CDR2 are SGDLS and YYNGEE. V was cut by 3 bases and J by 5 bases, with 10 bases left in between. This chain's CDR3 is CASSAPPQDTQYF. The CDR3 coding sequence is TGTGCCAGCAGCGCCCCCCCACAAGATACGCAGTATTTT.

The chain links TRBV2 to TRBJ1-6; 7 bases line up with TRBD1. CDR1 and CDR2 from the germline V gene are SNHLY and FYNNEI. V trimming: 0 bases; J trimming: 7 bases; junction bases outside the gene matches: 0. This CDR3 has 14 amino acids. Written as DNA, the CDR3 is TGTGCCAGCAGTGAAGCGACAGGGAATTCACCCCTCCACTTT. The encoded protein is CASSEATGNSPLHF.

The chain is built from TRBV30 and TRBJ2-7; possible D gene TRBD1, 5 bases. The ends were cut back, 3 bases at V and 4 bases at J, with 25 bases in the middle. The CDR3 extends over 17 amino acids. Germline-derived CDR1 and CDR2 are GTSNPN and SVGIG (reference sequence). The CDR3 reads CAWSPPARAFVTYEQYF. CDR3 DNA: TGTGCCTGGAGCCCCCCGGCCAGGGCTTTCGTTACGTACGAGCAGTACTTC. Looking up the rest from reference TRBV30 and TRBJ2-7 gives the full variable domain: SQTIHQWPATLVQPVGSPLSLECTVEGTSNPNLYWYRQAAGRGLQLLFYSVGIGQISSEVPQNLSASRPQDRQFILSSKKLLLSDSGFYLCAWSPPARAFVTYEQYFGPGTRLTVT.

The chain employs TRBV6-5 and TRBJ1-2; D unclear. CDR3 length: 13 amino acids. The V gene lost 2 bases and the J gene lost 4 bases, with 8 bases spanning the gap. Per germline, CDR1 MNHEY and CDR2 SVGAGI. CDR3 sequence: CASSYTAGYGYTF. In DNA form, the CDR3 reads TGTGCCAGCAGTTACACAGCGGGCTATGGCTACACCTTC.

The CDR3 nucleotides are TGCGCCAGCAGCTTGGTGGGGACAGACTATGGCTACACCTTC. Residues: CASSLVGTDYGYTF. This chain joins TRBV5-1 and TRBJ1-2; 7 nucleotides match TRBD1. Germline lookup yields CDR1 SGHRS and CDR2 YFSETQ. The ends lost 0 bases at V and 3 bases at J; junction bases unmatched: 2. The CDR3 covers 14 residues.

V and J are TRBV6-5 and TRBJ2-3; weak D call: TRBD1 (8 bases). The CDR3 extends over 14 amino acids. The V end was cut by 8 bases, the J end by 5 bases, with 17 bases between. Per the germline V gene, CDR1 is MNHEY and CDR2 is SVGAGI. The CDR3 here is CASRRTGREDTQYF. The CDR3 DNA is TGTGCCAGCCGTCGGACAGGGAGGGAAGATACGCAGTATTTT.